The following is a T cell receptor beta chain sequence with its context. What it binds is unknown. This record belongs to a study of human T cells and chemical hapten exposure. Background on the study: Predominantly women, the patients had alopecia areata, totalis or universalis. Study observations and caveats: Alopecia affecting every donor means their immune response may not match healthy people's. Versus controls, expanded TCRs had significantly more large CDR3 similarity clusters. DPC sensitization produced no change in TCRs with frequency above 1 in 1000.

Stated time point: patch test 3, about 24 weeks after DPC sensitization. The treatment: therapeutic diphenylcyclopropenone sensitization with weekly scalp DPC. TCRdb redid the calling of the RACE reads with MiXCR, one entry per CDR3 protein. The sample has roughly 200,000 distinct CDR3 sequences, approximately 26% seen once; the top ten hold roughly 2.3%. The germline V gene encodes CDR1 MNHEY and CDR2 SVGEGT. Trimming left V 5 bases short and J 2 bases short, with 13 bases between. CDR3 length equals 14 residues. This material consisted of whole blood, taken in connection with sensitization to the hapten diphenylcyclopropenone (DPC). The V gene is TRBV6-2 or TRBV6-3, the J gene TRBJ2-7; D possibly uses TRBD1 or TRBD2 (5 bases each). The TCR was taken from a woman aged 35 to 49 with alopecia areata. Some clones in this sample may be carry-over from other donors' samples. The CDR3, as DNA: TGTGCCAGCAGTGCTCCAGGGACCACCTACGAGCAGTACTTC. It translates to CASSAPGTTYEQYF.